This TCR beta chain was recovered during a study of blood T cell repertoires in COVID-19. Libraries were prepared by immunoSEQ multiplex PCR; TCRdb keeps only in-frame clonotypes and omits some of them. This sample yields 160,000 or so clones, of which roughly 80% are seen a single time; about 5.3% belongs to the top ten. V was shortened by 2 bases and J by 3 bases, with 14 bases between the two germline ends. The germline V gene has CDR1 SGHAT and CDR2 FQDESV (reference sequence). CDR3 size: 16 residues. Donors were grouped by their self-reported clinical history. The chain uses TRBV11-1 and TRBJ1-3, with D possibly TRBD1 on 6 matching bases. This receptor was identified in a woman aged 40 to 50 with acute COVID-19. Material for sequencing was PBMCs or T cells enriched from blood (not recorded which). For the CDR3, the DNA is TGTGCCAGCAGCTTAAATTTGGGACATAGTGGAAACACCATATATTTT. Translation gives CASSLNLGHSGNTIYF. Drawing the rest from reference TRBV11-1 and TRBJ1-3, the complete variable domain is EAEVAQSPRYKITEKSQAVAFWCDPISGHATLYWYRQILGQGPELLVQFQDESVVDDSQLPKDRFSAERLKGVDSTLKIQPAELGDSAMYLCASSLNLGHSGNTIYFGEGSWLTVV.